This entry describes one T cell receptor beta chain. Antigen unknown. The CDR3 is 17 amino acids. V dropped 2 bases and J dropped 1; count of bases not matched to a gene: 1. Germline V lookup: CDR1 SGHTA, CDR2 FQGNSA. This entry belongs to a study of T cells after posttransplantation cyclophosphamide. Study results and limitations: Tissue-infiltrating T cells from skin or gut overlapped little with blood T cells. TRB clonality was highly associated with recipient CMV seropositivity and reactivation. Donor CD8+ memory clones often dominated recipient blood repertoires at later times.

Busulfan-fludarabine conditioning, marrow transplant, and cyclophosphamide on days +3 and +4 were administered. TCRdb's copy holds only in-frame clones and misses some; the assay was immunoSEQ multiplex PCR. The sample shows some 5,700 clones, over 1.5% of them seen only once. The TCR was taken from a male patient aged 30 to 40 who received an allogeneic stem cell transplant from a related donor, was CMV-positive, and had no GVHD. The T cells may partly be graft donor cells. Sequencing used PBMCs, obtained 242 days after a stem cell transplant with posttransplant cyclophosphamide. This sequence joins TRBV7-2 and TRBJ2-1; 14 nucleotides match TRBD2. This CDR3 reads CASSLRLAGGSYNEQFF. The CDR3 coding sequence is TGTGCCAGCAGCTTACGACTAGCGGGGGGGTCCTACAATGAGCAGTTCTTC.